This T cell receptor beta chain is drawn from a study of blood T cell repertoires in COVID-19. On the study more broadly: Sample material is recorded as cDNA or gDNA derived from T cells, B-cell-depleted T cells, or PBMCs.

Libraries were prepared by immunoSEQ multiplex PCR; TCRdb keeps only in-frame clonotypes and omits some of them. In the table there are under 150,000 clones, 75% to 90% of which are singletons. J was trimmed by 4 bases and V by 4 bases; bases with no gene match: 5. Germline CDR1 is SGHKS and CDR2 is YYEKEE (reference sequence). CDR3 length: 14 residues. This chain links TRBV5-5 with TRBJ1-2, with 9 bases aligning to TRBD1. The sequencing input was peripheral blood. The origin of this receptor is a woman aged 60-70 years with COVID-19, enrolled during active disease. CDR3: CASSRTGEGYGYTF. CDR3 nucleotide sequence: TGTGCCAGCAGCCGGACAGGGGAAGGCTATGGCTACACCTTC.